The present entry profiles one T cell receptor (beta chain) with its context. This entry belongs to a study of CD8 T cells in Susac syndrome. cDNA came from around 0.54 to 1 ug RNA primed by random hexamers. MiXCR, applied by TCRdb to the immunoSEQ multiplex PCR reads, yields one record per CDR3 protein. The sample lists about 150,000 distinct CDR3 sequences, less than 95% seen once, with under 0.095% in the top ten. Germline assignment: CDR1 LGHNA and CDR2 YNFKEQ. V shed 1 base and J 4 bases; nucleotides not matched to a gene: 6. The CDR3 length is 18 residues. Controls were healthy donors (matched for age and sex).

The source is a human donor in good health. Sequenced material: CD4+ T cells from PBMCs. This chain links TRBV4-2 with TRBJ2-1, with 14 bases lining up with TRBD2. CDR3 protein: CASSQVGTSGSSYNEQFF. The CDR3 DNA is TGTGCCAGCAGCCAAGTTGGGACTAGCGGGAGCTCTTACAATGAGCAGTTCTTC.